The 7 T cell receptor beta chains below all came from one sample that was sequenced in a study of cytomegalovirus exposure and HLA in healthy donors. PCR involved 60 Vbeta and 13 Jbeta primers. Assay: immunoSEQ multiplex PCR; the TCRdb copy retains only in-frame clones and omits some. The sample records 150,000 to 200,000 clones, under 85% being singletons. Sequencing input: PBMCs. These receptors came from a woman in her 30s in good health and CMV-seronegative.

This clone showed up just a few times. The chain has TRBV10-2 and TRBJ2-7; 14 positions agree with TRBD2. Germline assignment: CDR1 WSHSY and CDR2 SAAADI. After removal of 4 bases from V and 5 bases from J, the junction contained 4 bases not matched to a gene. There are 15 residues in the CDR3. As DNA, the CDR3 is TGCGCCAGCAGTGGGGCGGGACTAGCGGGAGACGAGCAGTACTTC. This translates into CASSGAGLAGDEQYF.

There are a few counts of this clone. The V gene is TRBV5-1, the J gene TRBJ1-2; D gene ambiguous. Deletions cut 5 bases from V and 2 bases from J, with 7 bases between. In germline, CDR1 is SGHRS, CDR2 YFSETQ. The CDR3 is 12 amino acids. CDR3 in DNA: TGCGCCAGCAGAGCAGCGAACTATGGCTACACCTTC. The encoded protein is CASRAANYGYTF.

About this clone: The sample carries other DNA sequences with the same CDR3. The chain joins TRBV5-1 to TRBJ1-1, with a possible D match to TRBD1 (5 bases). Germline CDR1 is SGHRS and CDR2 is YFSETQ. V was trimmed by 1 base and J by 5 bases, leaving 12 bases between them. The CDR3 length is 14 residues. CDR3 nucleotides: TGCGCCAGCAGCTTGAGCGGGGGGGGAACTGAAGCTTTCTTT. It translates to CASSLSGGGTEAFF.

This chain connects TRBV4-2 to TRBJ2-1; TRBD2 aligns across 13 bases. The length of the CDR3 is 16 residues. Unmatched junction bases numbered 10, after V lost 6 bases and J lost 8 bases. Germline CDR1 and CDR2: LGHNA and YNFKEQ. The DNA for the CDR3 is TGTGCCAGCAGACGGGGGGGGACTAGCGGGATCGATGAGCAGTTCTTC. Its protein is CASRRGGTSGIDEQFF.

DNA of the CDR3: TGTGCCAGCGGTTCAGGGTACGACAATGAGCAGTTCTTC. Translated, it gives CASGSGYDNEQFF. V gene TRBV2 combines with J gene TRBJ2-1; D perhaps matches TRBD1 (5 bases). Germline lookup yields CDR1 SNHLY and CDR2 FYNNEI. Deletions cut 8 bases from V and 5 bases from J, with 13 bases between. The CDR3 extends over 13 amino acids.

As regards this clone: At one boundary the junction diverges from the germline segment, which might be a read error. This sample includes further DNA sequences coding for the same CDR3. The chain is built from TRBV29-1 and TRBJ2-3, with D possibly matching TRBD2 (6 bases). Germline lookup yields CDR1 SQVTM and CDR2 ANQGSEA. The CDR3 spans 14 residues. The CDR3, as DNA: TGTAGCGTTGAAGAGGGCAGGAGGGCAGATACGCAGTATTTT. Amino acid sequence: CSVEEGRRADTQYF.

The chain recombines TRBV19 with TRBJ1-1; tentative D call: TRBD1 (5 bases). V lost 3 bases to trimming and J lost 0 bases, with 11 bases between them. The germline CDR1 and CDR2 sequences are LNHDA and SQIVND (reference sequence). The CDR3 spans 15 residues. This CDR3 reads CASSISGGVNTEAFF. CDR3 in DNA: TGTGCCAGTAGTATTTCGGGGGGGGTGAACACTGAAGCTTTCTTT. Combining the CDR3 with reference TRBV19 and TRBJ1-1 gives the whole variable domain DGGITQSPKYLFRKEGQNVTLSCEQNLNHDAMYWYRQDPGQGLRLIYYSQIVNDFQKGDIAEGYSVSREKKESFPLTVTSAQKNPTAFYLCASSISGGVNTEAFFGQGTRLTVV.